These 22 T cell receptor beta chains share one sample of origin, sequenced in a study of breast tumors, draining lymph nodes, adjacent tissues. MiXCR, applied by TCRdb to the multiplex PCR reads, yields one record per CDR3 protein. This sample has 170,000 or so distinct CDR3 sequences, with roughly a third found just once. Samples came from axillary lymph nodes draining the breast cancer. Source material: axillary lymph node tissue. Source of these receptors: a female donor with breast cancer. Some clones in this sample may be carry-over from other donors' samples.

This clonotype was seen repeatedly, ten times or more. The chain links TRBV20-1 to TRBJ2-7; 7 bases align to TRBD1. Trimming took 6 bases from V and 5 from J; bases not matched to a gene: 16. From germline, CDR1 is DFQATT and CDR2 SNEGSKA (reference sequence). This CDR3 contains 15 residues. The CDR3 region is CSARDSTTPIHEQYF. The CDR3 coding sequence is TGCAGTGCCAGGGACAGTACAACCCCTATCCACGAGCAGTACTTC.

This clonotype was recorded many times. The chain is built from TRBV5-6 and TRBJ2-5; D possibly corresponds to TRBD2 (6 bases). Germline V CDR1 and CDR2: SGHDT, YYEEEE. The V and J ends lost 2 bases and 2 bases respectively, with 22 bases between them. This CDR3 is 18 amino acids long. This chain's CDR3 is CASSFPGEGGAGQETQYF. The CDR3 nucleotides are TGTGCCAGCAGCTTTCCCGGAGAGGGAGGCGCTGGGCAAGAGACCCAGTACTTC.

This clonotype was detected ten times or more. The J gene is TRBJ2-7, the V gene TRBV5-1; TRBD2 might be the D (6 bases). The CDR3 consists of 14 residues. V gave up 0 bases and J gave up 4 bases, with 11 bases separating them. Germline lookup yields CDR1 SGHRS and CDR2 YFSETQ. CDR3: CASSLEGLKYEQYF. Here the CDR3 DNA reads TGCGCCAGCAGCTTGGAGGGACTTAAGTACGAGCAGTACTTC.

The chain uses TRBV20-1 and TRBJ2-6; tentatively, D is TRBD2 (6 bases). V shed 6 bases and J shed 4 bases, with 10 bases lying between them. CDR1 DFQATT and CDR2 SNEGSKA come from the germline V gene (reference sequence). The CDR3 spans 13 residues. The CDR3 DNA reads TGCAGTGCCCCAAGCGGGGGGGCCAACGTCCTGACTTTC. Amino acids: CSAPSGGANVLTF.

Many counts were recorded for this clonotype. The V gene is TRBV18, the J gene TRBJ2-1; the match to TRBD1 covers 7 bases. Germline CDR1 is KGHSH and CDR2 is LQKENI. This CDR3 is 13 amino acids long. V was pared by 3 bases and J by 6 bases, with 2 bases of the junction left unmatched. In DNA form, the CDR3 reads TGTGCCAGCTCACCGGACAGGTTCAATGAGCAGTTCTTC. Translating it yields CASSPDRFNEQFF.

This clonotype was seen ten or more times. The genes are TRBV12-3 or TRBV12-4 and TRBJ2-1; 8 bases fit TRBD2. The CDR3 extends over 14 amino acids. The V and J ends lost 4 bases and 3 bases, in that order; junction bases with no gene match: 2. This chain's CDR3 is CASSSGGHYNEQFF. The CDR3 bases are TGTGCCAGCAGTTCGGGGGGGCACTACAATGAGCAGTTCTTC.

Note on this clonotype: The limits of the CDR3 on the DNA are not certain, so only TCRdb's listed CDR3 is given. The chain has TRBV7-8 and TRBJ2-5; no DNA check was done on the table's D call, TRBD2. The germline V gene has CDR1 SGHVS and CDR2 FQNEAQ. Counting both end residues, the CDR3 totals 21 amino acids. CDR3 region: CASSICLCSALQREWQETQYF.

Remarks on this clonotype: A read error may account for a junction end that differs from germline. This sequence joins TRBV10-3 and TRBJ2-5, with 13 bases lining up with TRBD2. This CDR3 contains 15 residues. Per germline, CDR1 ENHRY and CDR2 SYGVKD. CDR3 sequence (DNA): TGTGCCAGCAGTACGGGACTAGCGGGAACAAAGACCCAGTACTTC. This sequence encodes CASSTGLAGTKTQYF.

This clonotype was recorded many times. The gene calls are TRBV20-1 and TRBJ1-2, with 7 bases identical to TRBD1. With V trimmed by 0 bases and J by 2 bases, 12 bases remained unmatched. CDR1 DFQATT and CDR2 SNEGSKA come from the germline V gene (reference sequence). The CDR3 contains 17 residues. The DNA for the CDR3 is TGCAGTGCTAGAGACGCATCGGTCAGGGGGAAGAACTATGGCTACACCTTC. Translation: CSARDASVRGKNYGYTF.

With respect to this clonotype: Since the CDR3 does not end with the conserved phenylalanine or tryptophan, this likely comes from a read error. The rearrangement uses TRBV12-3 or TRBV12-4 and TRBJ2-2; possible D gene TRBD2, 6 bases. This CDR3 region has 16 residues. The germline V and J ends were trimmed by 7 bases and 3 bases, with 18 bases remaining between them. In DNA, the CDR3 is TGTGCCAGCAAACAAACCCCCAGGGAGGACACCGGGGAGCTGTTTTGT. It yields the protein CASKQTPREDTGELFC.

The chain links TRBV24-1 to TRBJ2-7, with 10 nucleotides matching TRBD1. From germline, CDR1 is KGHDR and CDR2 SFDVKD. The CDR3 loop spans 14 amino acids. The junction had 3 bases not matched to a gene; V was cut back by 6 bases and J by 2 bases. CDR3 amino acids: CATSRQGATYEQYF. CDR3 bases: TGTGCCACCAGTCGACAGGGGGCTACCTACGAGCAGTACTTC.

This rearrangement joins TRBV28 to TRBJ2-1; 16 nucleotides line up with TRBD2. V was pared by 5 bases and J by 7 bases, with 5 bases of the junction left unmatched. Looked up from germline, CDR1 is MDHEN and CDR2 is SYDVKM. The CDR3 is made up of 16 amino acids. The CDR3 loop reads CASSPGTSGRVNEQFF. In DNA form, the CDR3 reads TGTGCCAGCAGTCCAGGGACTAGCGGGAGGGTAAATGAGCAGTTCTTC.

Ten or more counts support this clonotype. The chain links TRBV24-1 to TRBJ1-2, with 11 bases aligning to TRBD1. The CDR3 contains 12 residues. Germline V CDR1 and CDR2: KGHDR, SFDVKD. Trimming removed 9 bases from V and 8 bases from J; junction bases left unmatched: 4. Here the CDR3 reads CATQDRGLGYTF. CDR3 nucleotides: TGTGCCACCCAGGACAGGGGGCTGGGCTACACCTTC.

The chain joins TRBV7-6 to TRBJ2-1; D not resolved. Germline V gives CDR1 SGHVS, CDR2 FNYEAQ. The CDR3 sequence is 17 residues long. V dropped 3 bases and J dropped 8 bases, with 23 bases sitting between them. CDR3 amino acids: CASSLFLVWGSVYEQFF. The CDR3 DNA reads as TGTGCCAGCAGCTTGTTTTTGGTCTGGGGTTCCGTGTATGAGCAGTTCTTC.

This clonotype showed up many times. The genes are TRBV9 and TRBJ1-3; possible D gene TRBD1, 5 bases. The CDR3 extends over 19 amino acids. The V gene lost 0 bases and the J gene lost 4 bases, with 23 bases spanning the gap. Germline V gene lookup returns CDR1 SGDLS and CDR2 YYNGEE. CDR3: CASSVAGVPGFPKGNTIYF. CDR3 coding DNA: TGTGCCAGCAGCGTAGCGGGGGTACCGGGGTTCCCCAAGGGAAACACCATATATTTT.

Note on this clonotype: A much larger clone differs from this one at a single base, so this may be a read error. This likely comes from a read error, as the CDR3 has no conserved phenylalanine or tryptophan at its end. Here the CDR3 reads CASTTYQAQHS. The CDR3 nucleotides read TGTGCCAGCACCACTTACCAGGCCCAGCATTCT. The rearrangement links TRBV6-1 to TRBJ1-5; D ambiguous. CDR1 is MNHNS, CDR2 SASEGT, per germline. The CDR3 has 11 residues. The V and J ends lost 7 bases and 11 bases respectively, with 12 bases between them.

Note on this clonotype: This clone may be a read error of a much larger clone one base away. The genes are TRBV20-1 and TRBJ2-7; no firm D call. This CDR3 is 13 amino acids long. The V gene lost 0 bases and the J gene lost 9 bases, with 15 bases spanning the gap. Germline-derived CDR1 and CDR2 are DFQATT and SNEGSKA (reference sequence). The CDR3 is CSAREGSFYAQYF. The CDR3 DNA reads as TGCAGTGCTAGAGAGGGTTCTTTTTATGCGCAGTACTTC.

V usage is TRBV15 and J usage is TRBJ2-2; 7 nucleotides align to TRBD1. The CDR3 has 14 amino acids. Germline V gives CDR1 LNHNV, CDR2 YYDKDF (reference sequence). After removal of 0 bases from V and 9 bases from J, the junction contained 4 bases not matched to a gene. Here the CDR3 DNA reads TGTGCCACCAGCAGAGATAGAGGGGGCTGGGAGCTGTTTTTT. Encoded protein: CATSRDRGGWELFF.

This clonotype has ten or more counts. As DNA, the CDR3 is TGCAGTGCTCAATGGGCCATCAACTATGGCTACACCTTC. Amino acid sequence: CSAQWAINYGYTF. This chain uses TRBV20-1 with TRBJ1-2; D remains ambiguous. The CDR3 loop spans 13 amino acids. The V end was cut by 5 bases, the J end by 2 bases, with 12 bases between. The V gene's germline CDR1 is DFQATT and CDR2 SNEGSKA (reference sequence).

The CDR3 sequence is CASSQAQGANVLTF. DNA of the CDR3: TGCGCCAGCAGCCAAGCACAGGGGGCCAACGTCCTGACTTTC. The chain employs TRBV4-1 and TRBJ2-6, with unresolved D. CDR1 MGHRA and CDR2 YSYEKL come from the germline V gene. Trimming stripped 1 base from V and 4 bases from J, with 5 bases between. CDR3 length: 14 amino acids.

This clonotype showed up many times. The rearrangement joins TRBV2 to TRBJ1-4; D gene uncertain. Trimming removed 7 bases at V and 5 bases at J, with 14 bases between. The CDR3 spans 14 residues. CDR1 is SNHLY, CDR2 FYNNEI, per germline. CDR3 coding DNA: TGTGCCAGCAAAAGTTGGTCTGACAATGAAAAACTGTTTTTT. This encodes CASKSWSDNEKLFF.

This clonotype was detected ten times or more. This chain connects TRBV12-3 or TRBV12-4 to TRBJ1-4, with 9 nucleotides matching TRBD1. This CDR3 contains 15 residues. V lost 5 bases to trimming and J lost 5 bases; unmatched junction nucleotides: 6. CDR3 in DNA: TGTGCCAGCAGTGAGACAGGGGGTGAAAATGAAAAACTGTTTTTT. It specifies CASSETGGENEKLFF.